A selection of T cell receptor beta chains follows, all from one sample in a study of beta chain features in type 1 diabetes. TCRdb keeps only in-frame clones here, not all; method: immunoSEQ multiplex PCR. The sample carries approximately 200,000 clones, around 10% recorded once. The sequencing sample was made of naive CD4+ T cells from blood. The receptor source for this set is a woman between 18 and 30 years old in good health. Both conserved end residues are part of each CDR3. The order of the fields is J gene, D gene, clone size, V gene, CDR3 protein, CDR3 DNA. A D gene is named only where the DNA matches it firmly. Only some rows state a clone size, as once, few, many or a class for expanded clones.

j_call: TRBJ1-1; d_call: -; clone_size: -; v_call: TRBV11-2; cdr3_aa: CASSLTGGMNTEAFF; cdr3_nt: TGTGCCAGCAGCCTGACGGGGGGCATGAACACTGAAGCTTTCTTT
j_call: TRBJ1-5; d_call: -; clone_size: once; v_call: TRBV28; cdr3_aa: CASSPLPVGGNQPQHF; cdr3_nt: TGTGCCAGCAGTCCGCTACCAGTGGGAGGAAATCAGCCCCAGCATTTT
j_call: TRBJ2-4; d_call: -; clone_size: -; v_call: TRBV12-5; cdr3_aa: CASGLVRAGFLPLAKNIQYF; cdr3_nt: TGTGCTAGTGGTTTGGTGAGAGCGGGTTTCCTTCCCTTAGCCAAAAACATTCAGTACTTC
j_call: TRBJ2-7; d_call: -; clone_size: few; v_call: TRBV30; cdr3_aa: CALMTGSILYF; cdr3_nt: TGTGCCTTAATGACAGGCTCAATATTATACTTC
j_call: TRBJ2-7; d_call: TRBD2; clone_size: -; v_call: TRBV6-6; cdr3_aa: CASSGLAGLVREQYF; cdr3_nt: TGTGCCAGCAGTGGACTAGCGGGATTAGTCAGGGAGCAGTACTTC
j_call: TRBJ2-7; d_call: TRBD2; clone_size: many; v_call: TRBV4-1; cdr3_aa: CASSQDRIAGEQYF; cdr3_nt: TGCGCCAGCAGCCAAGATAGGATAGCGGGGGAGCAGTACTTC
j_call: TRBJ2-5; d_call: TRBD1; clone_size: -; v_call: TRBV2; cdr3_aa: CASSERSMGQGAKTQYF; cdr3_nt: TGTGCCAGCAGTGAAAGATCGATGGGACAGGGGGCAAAGACCCAGTACTTC
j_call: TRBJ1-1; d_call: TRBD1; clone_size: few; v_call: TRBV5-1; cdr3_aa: CASSLAGQGSWDTEAFF; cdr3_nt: TGCGCCAGCAGCTTGGCGGGACAGGGCTCGTGGGACACTGAAGCTTTCTTT
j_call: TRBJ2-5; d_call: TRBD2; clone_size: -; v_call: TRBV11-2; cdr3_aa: CASSLAPTSGGPGGTQYF; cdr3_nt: TGTGCCAGCAGCTTAGCCCCGACTAGCGGGGGGCCTGGGGGGACCCAGTACTTC
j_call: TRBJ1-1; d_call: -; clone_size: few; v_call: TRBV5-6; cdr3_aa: CASSLDRATEAFF; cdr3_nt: TGTGCCAGCAGCTTGGACAGGGCCACTGAAGCTTTCTTT
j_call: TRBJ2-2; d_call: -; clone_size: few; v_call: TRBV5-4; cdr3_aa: CASSLSPQGKNTGELFF; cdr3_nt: TGTGCCAGCAGCTTGTCCCCGCAGGGAAAGAACACCGGGGAGCTGTTTTTT
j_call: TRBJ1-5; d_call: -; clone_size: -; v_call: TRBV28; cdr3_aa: CASSSRGRENQPQHF; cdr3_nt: TGTGCCAGCAGTTCAAGGGGCAGGGAAAATCAGCCCCAGCATTTT
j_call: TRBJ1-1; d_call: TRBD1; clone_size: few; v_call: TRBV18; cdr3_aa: CASSPRTGGMNTEAFF; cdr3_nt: TGTGCCAGCTCACCTAGGACAGGGGGAATGAACACTGAAGCTTTCTTT
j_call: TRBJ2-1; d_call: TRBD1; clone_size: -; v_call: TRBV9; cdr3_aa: CASSPRGTGLDNEQFF; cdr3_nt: TGTGCCAGCAGCCCCCGGGGGACAGGGCTCGACAATGAGCAGTTCTTC
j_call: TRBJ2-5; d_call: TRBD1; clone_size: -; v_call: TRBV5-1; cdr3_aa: CASSLQGAEETQYF; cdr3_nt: TGCGCCAGCAGCTTGCAGGGGGCGGAAGAGACCCAGTACTTC
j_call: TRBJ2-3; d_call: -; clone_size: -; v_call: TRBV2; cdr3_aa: CANRTVDHTQYF; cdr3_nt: TGTGCCAACAGGACAGTCGACCATACGCAGTATTTT
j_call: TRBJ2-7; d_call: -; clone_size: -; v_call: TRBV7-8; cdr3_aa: CASSLAGLDSEQYF; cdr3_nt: TGTGCCAGCAGCTTAGCGGGACTGGACTCCGAGCAGTACTTC
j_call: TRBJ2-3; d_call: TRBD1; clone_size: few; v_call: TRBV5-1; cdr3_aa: CASRGTGGGGTDTQYF; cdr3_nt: TGCGCCAGCAGAGGGACAGGGGGCGGTGGTACAGATACGCAGTATTTT
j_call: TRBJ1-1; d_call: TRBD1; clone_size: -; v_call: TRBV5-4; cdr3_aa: CASSGGQDTEAFF; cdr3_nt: TGTGCCAGCAGCGGCGGACAGGACACTGAAGCTTTCTTT
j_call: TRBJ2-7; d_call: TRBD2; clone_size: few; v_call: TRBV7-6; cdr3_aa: CASLPGRLADYEQYF; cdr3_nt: TGTGCCAGCCTCCCAGGACGGCTAGCGGATTACGAGCAGTACTTC
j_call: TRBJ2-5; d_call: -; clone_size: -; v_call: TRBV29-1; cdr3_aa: CSVEGGREETQYF; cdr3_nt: TGCAGCGTTGAGGGGGGGCGCGAGGAGACCCAGTACTTC
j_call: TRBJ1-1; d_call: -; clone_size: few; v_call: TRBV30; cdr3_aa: CAWSVLGRTNTEAFF; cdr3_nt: TGTGCCTGGAGTGTACTTGGGCGAACCAACACTGAAGCTTTCTTT
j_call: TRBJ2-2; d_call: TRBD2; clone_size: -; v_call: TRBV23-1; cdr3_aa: CASSQPADGREGTGELFF; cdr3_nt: TGCGCCAGCAGTCAACCGGCCGATGGGCGGGAGGGCACCGGGGAGCTGTTTTTT
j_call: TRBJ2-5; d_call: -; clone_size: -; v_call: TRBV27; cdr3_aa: CASSPRYSGETQYF; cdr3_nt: TGTGCCAGCAGCCCCCGATACAGCGGGGAGACCCAGTACTTC
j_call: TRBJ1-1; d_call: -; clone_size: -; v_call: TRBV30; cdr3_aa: CAWSVLGNTEAFF; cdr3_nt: TGTGCCTGGAGTGTACTAGGGAACACTGAAGCTTTCTTT
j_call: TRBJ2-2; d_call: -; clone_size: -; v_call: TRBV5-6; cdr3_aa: CASSLRPLLGTNTGELFF; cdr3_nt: TGTGCCAGCAGCTTGCGGCCGCTCCTGGGCACGAACACCGGGGAGCTGTTTTTT
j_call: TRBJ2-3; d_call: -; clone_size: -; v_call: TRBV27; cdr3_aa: CASTITARGTDTQYF; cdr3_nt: TGTGCCAGCACTATCACAGCGAGGGGCACAGATACGCAGTATTTT
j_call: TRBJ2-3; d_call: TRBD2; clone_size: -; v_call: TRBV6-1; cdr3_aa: CASRENVGGYTDTQYF; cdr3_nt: TGTGCCAGCAGAGAAAACGTCGGGGGGTACACAGATACGCAGTATTTT
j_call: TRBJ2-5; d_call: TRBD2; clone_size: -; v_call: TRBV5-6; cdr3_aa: CASSLGLAGQETQYF; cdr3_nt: TGTGCCAGCAGCTTAGGCCTAGCGGGTCAAGAGACCCAGTACTTC
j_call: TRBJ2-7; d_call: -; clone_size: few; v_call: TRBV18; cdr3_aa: CASSPDPQESYEQYF; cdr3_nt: TGTGCCAGCTCACCGGACCCACAGGAGTCCTACGAGCAGTACTTC
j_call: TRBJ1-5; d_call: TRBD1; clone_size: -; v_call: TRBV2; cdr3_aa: CASSQTGDQPQHF; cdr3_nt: TGTGCCAGCAGCCAGACAGGGGATCAGCCCCAGCATTTT
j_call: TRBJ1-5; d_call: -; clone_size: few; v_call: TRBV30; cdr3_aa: CAWSGVHQPQHF; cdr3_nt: TGTGCCTGGAGCGGGGTGCATCAGCCCCAGCATTTT
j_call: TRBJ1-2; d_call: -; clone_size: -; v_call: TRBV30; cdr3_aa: CAWSLSAGYTF; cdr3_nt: TGTGCCTGGAGTCTCAGTGCCGGCTACACCTTC
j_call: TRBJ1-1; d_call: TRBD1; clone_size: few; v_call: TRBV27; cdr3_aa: CASRGGQGRTEAFF; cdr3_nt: TGTGCCAGTAGGGGAGGACAGGGGAGGACTGAAGCTTTCTTT
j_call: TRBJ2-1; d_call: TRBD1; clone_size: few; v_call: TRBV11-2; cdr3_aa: CASSGERQGAAEQFF; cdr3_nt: TGTGCCAGCAGCGGGGAAAGACAGGGGGCGGCTGAGCAGTTCTTC
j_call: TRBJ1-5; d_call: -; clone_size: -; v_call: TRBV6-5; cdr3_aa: CASSPTVLDQPQHF; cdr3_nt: TGTGCCAGCAGTCCGACAGTTCTAGATCAGCCCCAGCATTTT
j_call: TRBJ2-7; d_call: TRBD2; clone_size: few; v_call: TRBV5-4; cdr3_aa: CASSSGLAGGKYF; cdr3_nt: TGTGCCAGCAGCTCGGGACTAGCGGGAGGAAAGTACTTC
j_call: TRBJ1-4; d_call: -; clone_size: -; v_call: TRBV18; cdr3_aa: CASSPEPFNEKLFF; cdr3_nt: TGTGCCAGCTCACCGGAGCCATTTAATGAAAAACTGTTTTTT
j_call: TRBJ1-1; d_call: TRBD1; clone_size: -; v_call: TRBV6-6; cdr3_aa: CASRDRGRKVPEAFF; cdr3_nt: TGTGCCAGCAGGGACAGGGGGCGTAAGGTCCCCGAAGCTTTCTTT
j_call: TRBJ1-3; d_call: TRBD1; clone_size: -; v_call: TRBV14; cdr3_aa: CASSRDSSGNTIYF; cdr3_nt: TGTGCCAGCAGCAGGGACAGCTCTGGAAACACCATATATTTT
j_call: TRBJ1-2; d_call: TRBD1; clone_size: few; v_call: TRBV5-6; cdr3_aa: CASSWGTGTSLGYTF; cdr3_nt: TGTGCCAGCAGCTGGGGGACAGGCACTTCTCTTGGCTACACCTTC
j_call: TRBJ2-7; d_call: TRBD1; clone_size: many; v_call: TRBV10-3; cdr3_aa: CAMGTGTGDSEQYF; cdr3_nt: TGTGCCATGGGAACCGGGACAGGGGATAGCGAGCAGTACTTC
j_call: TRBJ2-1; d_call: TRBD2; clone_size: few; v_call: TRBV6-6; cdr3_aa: CASSRGLAIYNEQFF; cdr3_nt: TGTGCCAGCAGCCGAGGACTAGCGATCTACAATGAGCAGTTCTTC
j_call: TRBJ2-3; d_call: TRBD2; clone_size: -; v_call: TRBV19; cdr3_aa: CASSIALAGSADTQYF; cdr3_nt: TGTGCCAGTAGTATTGCACTAGCGGGGTCTGCAGATACGCAGTATTTT
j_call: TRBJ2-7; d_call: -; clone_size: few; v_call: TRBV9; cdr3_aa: CASSPRPRGEQYF; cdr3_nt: TGTGCCAGCAGTCCCCGGCCTAGGGGCGAGCAGTACTTC
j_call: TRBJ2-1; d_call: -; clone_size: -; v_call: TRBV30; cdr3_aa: CAWSMVSGEQFF; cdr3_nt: TGTGCCTGGAGTATGGTCTCAGGTGAGCAGTTCTTC
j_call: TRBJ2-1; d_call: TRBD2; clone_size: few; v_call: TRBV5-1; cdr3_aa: CASSLMAGGLNEQFF; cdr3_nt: TGCGCCAGCAGCTTAATGGCGGGGGGGCTGAATGAGCAGTTCTTC
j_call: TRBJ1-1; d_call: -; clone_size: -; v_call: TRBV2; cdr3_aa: CASRGQTLNTEAFF; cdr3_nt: TGTGCCAGCAGAGGACAGACTTTGAACACTGAAGCTTTCTTT
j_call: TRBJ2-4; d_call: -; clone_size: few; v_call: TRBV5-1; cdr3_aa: CASSSEGDIQYF; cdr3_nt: TGCGCCAGCAGTTCTGAGGGGGACATTCAGTACTTC
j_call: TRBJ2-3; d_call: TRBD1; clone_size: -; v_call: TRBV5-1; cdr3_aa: CASSLTGEGTDTQYF; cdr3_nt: TGCGCCAGCAGTTTGACAGGGGAGGGCACAGATACGCAGTATTTT
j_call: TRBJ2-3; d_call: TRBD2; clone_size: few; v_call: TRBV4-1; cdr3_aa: CASSLSLAGSTDTQYF; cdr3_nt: TGCGCCAGCAGCCTCTCACTAGCGGGGAGCACAGATACGCAGTATTTT
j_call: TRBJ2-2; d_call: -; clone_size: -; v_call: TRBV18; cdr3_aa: CASSPQTVNTGELFF; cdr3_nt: TGTGCCAGCTCACCACAGACAGTTAACACCGGGGAGCTGTTTTTT
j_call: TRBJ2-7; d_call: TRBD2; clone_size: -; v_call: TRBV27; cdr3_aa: CASSLTSGVYEQYF; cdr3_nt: TGTGCCAGCAGCTTAACTAGCGGGGTCTACGAGCAGTACTTC
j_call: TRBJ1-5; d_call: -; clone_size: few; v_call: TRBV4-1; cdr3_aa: CASSYFVQNQPQHF; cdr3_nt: TGCGCCAGCAGCTATTTCGTACAGAATCAGCCCCAGCATTTT
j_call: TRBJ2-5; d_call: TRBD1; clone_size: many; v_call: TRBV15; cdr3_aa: CATSGQAAQETQYF; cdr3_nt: TGTGCCACCAGCGGACAGGCAGCACAAGAGACCCAGTACTTC